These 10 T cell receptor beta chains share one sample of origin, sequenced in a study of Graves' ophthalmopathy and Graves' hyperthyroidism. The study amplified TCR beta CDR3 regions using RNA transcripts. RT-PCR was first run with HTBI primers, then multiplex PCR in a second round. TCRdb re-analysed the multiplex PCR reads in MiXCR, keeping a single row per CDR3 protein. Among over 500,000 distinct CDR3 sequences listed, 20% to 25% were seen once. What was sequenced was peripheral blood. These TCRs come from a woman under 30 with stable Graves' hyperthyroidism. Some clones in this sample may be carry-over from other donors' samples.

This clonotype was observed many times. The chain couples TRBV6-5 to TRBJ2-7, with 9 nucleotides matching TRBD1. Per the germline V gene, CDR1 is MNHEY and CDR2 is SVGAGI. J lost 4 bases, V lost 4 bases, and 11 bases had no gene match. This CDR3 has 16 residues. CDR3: CASSLLKGQGGYEQYF. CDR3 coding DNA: TGTGCCAGCAGTTTGCTAAAGGGACAGGGAGGGTACGAGCAGTACTTC.

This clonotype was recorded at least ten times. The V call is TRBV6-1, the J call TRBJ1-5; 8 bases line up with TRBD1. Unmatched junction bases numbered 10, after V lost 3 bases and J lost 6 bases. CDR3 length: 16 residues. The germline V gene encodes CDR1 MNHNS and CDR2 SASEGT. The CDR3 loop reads CASSEGLDRVRQPQHF. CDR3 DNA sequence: TGTGCCAGCAGTGAGGGTTTGGACAGGGTCCGTCAGCCCCAGCATTTT.

The CDR3: CASSLRDRRTEQYF. The CDR3 DNA reads as TGTGCCAGCAGTCTCCGGGACCGAAGGACCGAGCAGTACTTC. The chain employs TRBV27 and TRBJ2-7, with D possibly being TRBD1 or TRBD2 (5 bases each). V lost 5 bases, J lost 6 bases, and 17 bases lay in between. The CDR3 is 14 amino acids. CDR1 is MNHEY and CDR2 is SMNVEV in the germline V gene (reference sequence).

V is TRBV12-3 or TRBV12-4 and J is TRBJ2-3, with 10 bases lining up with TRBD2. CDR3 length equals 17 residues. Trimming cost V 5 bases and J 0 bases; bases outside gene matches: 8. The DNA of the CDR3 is TGTGCCAGCAGTACCATCGGACTAGCGGTTAGCACAGATACGCAGTATTTT. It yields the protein CASSTIGLAVSTDTQYF.

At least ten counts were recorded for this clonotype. The CDR3 sequence is CASSYSRRDRGSPLHF. The CDR3 region has the DNA TGTGCCAGCAGTTACTCCAGGAGGGACAGGGGATCACCCCTCCACTTT. The J gene is TRBJ1-6, the V gene TRBV6-5, with 10 positions matching TRBD1. Germline-derived CDR1 and CDR2 are MNHEY and SVGAGI. V was pared by 0 bases and J by 10 bases, with 6 bases of the junction left unmatched. The CDR3 has 16 amino acids.

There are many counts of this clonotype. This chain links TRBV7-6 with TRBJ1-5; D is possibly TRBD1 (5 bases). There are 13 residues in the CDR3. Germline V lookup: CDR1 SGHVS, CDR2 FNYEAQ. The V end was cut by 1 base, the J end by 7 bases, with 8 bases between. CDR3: CASSLDWGQPQHF. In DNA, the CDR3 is TGTGCCAGCAGCTTAGACTGGGGGCAGCCCCAGCATTTT.

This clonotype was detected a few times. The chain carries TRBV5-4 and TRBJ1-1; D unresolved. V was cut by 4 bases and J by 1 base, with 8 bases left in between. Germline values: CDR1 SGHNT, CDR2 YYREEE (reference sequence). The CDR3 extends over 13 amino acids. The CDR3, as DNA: TGTGCCAGCAGCACCGACTCGAACACTGAAGCTTTCTTT. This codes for CASSTDSNTEAFF.

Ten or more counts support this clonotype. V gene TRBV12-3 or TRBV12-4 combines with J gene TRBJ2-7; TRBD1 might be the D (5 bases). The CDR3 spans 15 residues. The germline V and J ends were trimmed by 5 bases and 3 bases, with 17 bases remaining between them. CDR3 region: CASSPFQGHLYEQYF. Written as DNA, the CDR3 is TGTGCCAGCAGTCCGTTCCAAGGACACCTCTACGAGCAGTACTTC.

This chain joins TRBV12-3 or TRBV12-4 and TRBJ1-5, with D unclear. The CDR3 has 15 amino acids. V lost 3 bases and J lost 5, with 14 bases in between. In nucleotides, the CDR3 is TGTGCCAGCAGTTTGACCGGGAGGAACTATCAGCCCCAGCATTTT. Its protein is CASSLTGRNYQPQHF.

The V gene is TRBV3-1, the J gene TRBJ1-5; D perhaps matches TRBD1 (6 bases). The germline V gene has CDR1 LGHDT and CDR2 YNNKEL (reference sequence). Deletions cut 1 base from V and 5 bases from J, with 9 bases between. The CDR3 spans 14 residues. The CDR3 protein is CASSQGTDHQPQHF. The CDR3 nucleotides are TGTGCCAGCAGCCAAGGGACAGATCATCAGCCCCAGCATTTT. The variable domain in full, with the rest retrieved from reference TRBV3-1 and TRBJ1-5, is DTAVSQTPKYLVTQMGNDKSIKCEQNLGHDTMYWYKQDSKKFLKIMFSYNNKELIINETVPNRFSPKSPDKAHLNLHINSLELGDSAVYFCASSQGTDHQPQHFGDGTRLSIL.